The clone carrying this T cell receptor (beta chain) was counted ten times or more. Its antigen remains unknown. Roughly 10 milliliters of peripheral blood were drawn from each donor into EDTA-treated tubes. The sample is drawn from a study of blood T cells in healthy people across ages. On the study more broadly: For every two T cells, template switching captured about one barcoded beta molecule.

Between the trimmed V and J ends, which lost 5 bases and 5 bases, there was a span of 13 bases. The germline V gene encodes CDR1 SGHAT and CDR2 FQNNGV. The CDR3 consists of 14 residues. Study conclusions and caveats: Per million T cells, TCR beta diversity dropped about linearly as age rose.

It was with a sample-barcoded 5' primer and a J-beta primer mix that a second PCR of roughly 7 to 11 cycles was run. Each CDR3 protein is one row after TCRdb ran MiXCR on the 5' RACE reads. The data hold hundreds of thousands of distinct CDR3 sequences, with 25% to 30% observed a single time. The receptor was isolated from a woman older than 75 in good health. Input material: blood. The chain joins TRBV11-2 to TRBJ2-1; tentative D call: TRBD1 (6 bases). Written as DNA, the CDR3 is TGTGCCAGCAGCCAAAGCCAGGGGAACAATGAGCAGTTCTTC. The encoded protein is CASSQSQGNNEQFF.